Following are 29 T cell receptor beta chains from one sample sequenced in a study of multiple sclerosis patients with progressive multifocal leukoencephalopathy. TCRdb's table, derived via immunoSEQ multiplex PCR, lists solely in-frame clones and lacks some. The data contain 25,000 to 35,000 clones, over 85% of them singletons. Indicated time point: 6 to 7 months of natalizumab therapy. Sequenced here: PBMCs, sampled from a patient treated with natalizumab. The source is a human donor with multiple sclerosis.

This clone was seen a single time. The chain recombines TRBV27 with TRBJ1-1; D is perhaps TRBD1 (6 bases). This CDR3 comprises 13 residues. With 5 bases removed from V and 5 bases from J, the gap between germline ends came to 12 bases. Germline V gene lookup returns CDR1 MNHEY and CDR2 SMNVEV (reference sequence). The CDR3 DNA is TGTGCCAGCAGTCGGCTAGGGGGGACTGAAGCTTTCTTT. Its translation: CASSRLGGTEAFF.

The chain links TRBV2 to TRBJ1-1, with a weak D call TRBD1 (5 bases). Germline CDR1 SNHLY, CDR2 FYNNEI. V lost 11 bases to trimming and J lost 0 bases, with 16 bases between them. The CDR3 runs to 14 residues. This CDR3 reads CACRAQGLNTEAFF. The CDR3 bases are TGTGCCTGCCGAGCGCAGGGATTGAACACTGAAGCTTTCTTT.

This chain uses TRBV28 with TRBJ2-6; D not certain. Trimming removed 8 bases from V and 3 bases from J, with 11 bases in between. The CDR3 has 14 amino acids. Germline values: CDR1 MDHEN, CDR2 SYDVKM. CDR3 nucleotide sequence: TGTGCCAGCTGTAGAGGTGGTGGGGCCAACGTCCTGACTTTC. Its translation: CASCRGGGANVLTF.

The chain carries TRBV6-1 and TRBJ1-2; D is uncertain. The CDR3 extends over 12 amino acids. Trimming removed 1 base at V and 5 bases at J, with 5 bases between. CDR1 is MNHNS, CDR2 SASEGT, per germline. DNA for the CDR3: TGTGCCAGCAGTGAAGGGGGTTATGGCTACACCTTC. Its protein product is CASSEGGYGYTF.

The chain joins TRBV27 to TRBJ2-7, with 15 bases fitting TRBD2. The CDR3 runs 18 residues. The V and J ends lost 3 bases and 1 base, in that order; junction bases with no gene match: 7. The germline V gene has CDR1 MNHEY and CDR2 SMNVEV (reference sequence). The CDR3 sequence: CASSFSGLAGGPSYEQYF. Here the CDR3 DNA reads TGTGCCAGCAGTTTTTCAGGACTAGCGGGAGGGCCTTCCTACGAGCAGTACTTC.

The chain combines TRBV5-5 with TRBJ1-5; TRBD1 is a possible D gene (5 bases). The CDR3 is 13 residues long. The ends were cut back, 2 bases at V and 5 bases at J, with 8 bases in the middle. Germline V gene lookup returns CDR1 SGHKS and CDR2 YYEKEE (reference sequence). This CDR3 reads CASSFGGDQPQHF. Written as DNA, the CDR3 is TGTGCCAGCAGCTTTGGGGGGGATCAGCCCCAGCATTTT.

The V and J genes are TRBV2 and TRBJ2-1, with 12 bases aligning to TRBD1. The CDR3 sequence is 18 residues long. CDR1 is SNHLY and CDR2 is FYNNEI in the germline V gene. V trimming: 5 bases; J trimming: 8 bases; junction bases outside the gene matches: 16. The CDR3 nucleotides read TGTGCCAGCAGTTCTCCAGCCCGCGGGACAGGGGGCGAGGATGAGCAGTTCTTC. Translating gives CASSSPARGTGGEDEQFF.

The rearrangement links TRBV5-6 to TRBJ2-1, with 9 bases identical to TRBD1. CDR3 size: 16 residues. V dropped 6 bases and J dropped 1; count of bases not matched to a gene: 8. The germline gives CDR1 SGHDT, CDR2 YYEEEE. The CDR3 is CASTRSGTGSYNEQFF. CDR3 nucleotides: TGTGCCAGCACCCGAAGCGGGACAGGGTCCTACAATGAGCAGTTCTTC.

The chain recombines TRBV6-5 with TRBJ1-5, with D maybe TRBD1 (5 bases). The germline V gene has CDR1 MNHEY and CDR2 SVGAGI. The CDR3 has 14 amino acids. V lost 2 bases, J lost 5 bases, and 10 bases lay in between. The chain's CDR3 is CASSYVGPHQPQHF. The CDR3 DNA reads TGTGCCAGCAGTTACGTGGGGCCCCATCAGCCCCAGCATTTT.

The CDR3 DNA is TGTGCCAGCAGCCAGCGTCCGGACAGCCTTTCTCTCCCGAACACTGAAGCTTTCTTT. Amino acid sequence: CASSQRPDSLSLPNTEAFF. J is TRBJ1-1 and V is TRBV4-2; D is perhaps TRBD1 (6 bases). Germline V CDR1 and CDR2: LGHNA, YNFKEQ. CDR3 size: 19 residues. With 3 bases removed from V and 1 base from J, the gap between germline ends came to 24 bases.

The J gene is TRBJ1-1, the V gene TRBV2; 8 positions agree with TRBD1. J lost 5 bases, V lost 7 bases, and 9 bases had no gene match. Germline V CDR1 and CDR2: SNHLY, FYNNEI. The CDR3 contains 14 residues. This CDR3 reads CASMTQGARTEAFF. The CDR3 DNA follows: TGTGCCAGCATGACGCAGGGGGCGCGGACTGAAGCTTTCTTT.

The rearrangement uses TRBV7-2 and TRBJ2-4; no definite D call. The CDR3 loop spans 15 amino acids. Looked up from germline, CDR1 is SGHTA and CDR2 is FQGNSA. Trimming removed 2 bases at V and 9 bases at J, with 17 bases between. The CDR3 loop is CASSLTPRAFGIQYF. The CDR3 DNA sequence: TGTGCCAGCAGCTTAACGCCCCGGGCTTTCGGCATTCAGTACTTC.

The V gene is TRBV5-1, the J gene TRBJ2-5, with 9 bases that match TRBD2. The DNA end is a closer match to TRBJ2-7, so the J assignment may be wrong. This CDR3 contains 16 residues. From germline, CDR1 is SGHRS and CDR2 YFSETQ. The CDR3 region is CASSQTSGLAHYEQYF. The CDR3 DNA follows: TGCGCCAGCAGCCAAACATCGGGACTAGCTCACTACGAGCAGTACTTC.

V gene TRBV5-6 combines with J gene TRBJ1-1, with 11 bases matching TRBD1. The CDR3 runs to 16 residues. J lost 3 bases, V lost 2 bases, and 6 bases had no gene match. Per germline, CDR1 SGHDT and CDR2 YYEEEE. In DNA, the CDR3 is TGTGCCAGCAGCTTAGGACAGGGGGCTTTGGACACTGAAGCTTTCTTT. It is translated as CASSLGQGALDTEAFF.

This clone has just one count. The CDR3: CASSLVAGNTIYF. The CDR3 DNA reads TGTGCCAGCAGCTTAGTTGCTGGAAACACCATATATTTT. The chain uses TRBV7-9 and TRBJ1-3; unclear D gene. This CDR3 contains 13 residues. The V gene lost 1 base and the J gene lost 2 bases, with 3 bases spanning the gap. Per germline, CDR1 SEHNR and CDR2 FQNEAQ (reference sequence).

CDR3 nucleotide sequence: TGTGCCGGAAGAAAAGCGGGAACCGGGGAGCTGTTTTTT. It encodes CAGRKAGTGELFF. V usage is TRBV10-3 and J usage is TRBJ2-2; 7 positions agree with TRBD2. V was pared by 11 bases and J by 5 bases, with 8 bases of the junction left unmatched. Germline V lookup: CDR1 ENHRY, CDR2 SYGVKD. The CDR3 consists of 13 residues.

This chain uses TRBV6-5 with TRBJ1-1; D call uncertain. The CDR3 extends over 14 amino acids. V dropped 2 bases and J dropped 2 bases, with 9 bases sitting between them. Germline V gene data show CDR1 as MNHEY and CDR2 as SVGAGI. In DNA form, the CDR3 reads TGTGCCAGCAGTTACGTCGCGGGAAACACTGAAGCTTTCTTT. It yields the protein CASSYVAGNTEAFF.

The rearrangement joins TRBV5-1 to TRBJ2-7, with TRBD1 as a possible D gene (6 bases). Trimming removed 5 bases at V and 1 base at J, with 16 bases between. In germline, CDR1 is SGHRS, CDR2 YFSETQ. The CDR3 length is 15 residues. CDR3 loop: CASRYRQDLSYEQYF. The CDR3 coding sequence is TGCGCCAGCAGATATAGACAGGACCTTTCCTACGAGCAGTACTTC. The full variable domain, in which reference TRBV5-1 and TRBJ2-7 provide the parts outside the CDR3, is KAGVTQTPRYLIKTRGQQVTLSCSPISGHRSVSWYQQTPGQGLQFLFEYFSETQRNKGNFPGRFSGRQFSNSRSEMNVSTLELGDSALYLCASRYRQDLSYEQYFGPGTRLTVT.

This clone was detected a few times. This chain links TRBV19 with TRBJ2-2; D is perhaps TRBD1 or TRBD2 (5 bases each). CDR1 and CDR2 (germline): LNHDA, SQIVND (reference sequence). The CDR3 is 13 residues long. V dropped 10 bases and J dropped 7 bases, with 16 bases sitting between them. The CDR3 reads CATKVGVGGELFF. CDR3 bases: TGTGCCACCAAAGTGGGGGTTGGCGGGGAGCTGTTTTTT.

The chain joins TRBV28 to TRBJ2-7, with 7 bases identical to TRBD2. The CDR3 spans 11 residues. V lost 7 bases to trimming and J lost 8 bases; unmatched junction nucleotides: 5. Germline V gene data show CDR1 as MDHEN and CDR2 as SYDVKM. The CDR3 nucleotides are TGTGCCAGCACGAGGGAGGGACAGCAGTACTTC. Protein sequence: CASTREGQQYF.

The rearrangement joins TRBV7-2 to TRBJ1-5; D might be TRBD1 (6 bases). With 7 bases removed from V and 4 bases from J, the gap between germline ends came to 11 bases. The CDR3 consists of 13 residues. Germline CDR1 SGHTA, CDR2 FQGNSA. The CDR3 DNA sequence: TGTGCCAGCACCGATACAGGGAATCAGCCCCAGCATTTT. Its protein product is CASTDTGNQPQHF.

Notes on this clone: At one end the junction does not follow the germline gene, possibly because of a read error. J is TRBJ2-7 and V is TRBV5-8; tentative D call: TRBD2 (6 bases). CDR1 is SGHTS, CDR2 YDEGEE, per germline. The CDR3 has 15 residues. This CDR3 reads CAGSLNRDSFYEQYF. CDR3 in DNA: TGTGCCGGCAGCCTGAACCGGGACTCGTTCTACGAGCAGTACTTC.

The chain joins TRBV5-1 to TRBJ1-6, with TRBD1 matching over 8 bases. CDR1 and CDR2 from the germline V gene are SGHRS and YFSETQ. With 4 bases clipped from V and 8 bases from J, the junction kept 11 bases outside the gene matches. The CDR3 covers 16 residues. CDR3 protein: CASSGQGEGGDSPLHF. DNA for the CDR3: TGCGCCAGCAGCGGACAGGGAGAGGGCGGTGATTCACCCCTCCACTTT.

This chain uses TRBV7-2 with TRBJ2-1; D is perhaps TRBD2 (5 bases). Trimming removed 2 bases from V and 4 bases from J, with 15 bases in between. The CDR3 runs 16 residues. Germline V lookup: CDR1 SGHTA, CDR2 FQGNSA. Here the CDR3 DNA reads TGTGCCAGCAGCTTACTGTGGAGCGGCCAGTACAATGAGCAGTTCTTC. Translated: CASSLLWSGQYNEQFF.

The chain is built from TRBV5-1 and TRBJ2-7; no definite D call. V dropped 0 bases and J dropped 3 bases, with 13 bases sitting between them. The germline gives CDR1 SGHRS, CDR2 YFSETQ. There are 15 residues in the CDR3. This chain's CDR3 is CASSLGRRINYEQYF. The DNA for the CDR3 is TGCGCCAGCAGCTTGGGTAGGCGGATTAACTACGAGCAGTACTTC.

This chain uses TRBV2 with TRBJ2-5; tentative D call: TRBD1 (5 bases). Germline-derived CDR1 and CDR2 are SNHLY and FYNNEI. V was trimmed by 4 bases and J by 2 bases, leaving 14 bases between them. The CDR3 consists of 15 residues. The CDR3 DNA reads as TGTGCCAGCAGTGCTCAGGGCGGATCACAAGAGACCCAGTACTTC. Its translation is CASSAQGGSQETQYF.

A remark on this clone: The sample has other DNA sequences that encode this CDR3 too. The CDR3 is CASGSTDTQYF. CDR3 nucleotides: TGTGCCAGCGGAAGCACAGATACGCAGTATTTT. The chain employs TRBV5-6 and TRBJ2-3; no firm D call. Germline values: CDR1 SGHDT, CDR2 YYEEEE. Trimming took off 7 bases at V and 0 bases at J, with 3 bases between the two ends. The CDR3 runs to 11 residues.

The CDR3 is CASSNRQGPGELFF. The CDR3 DNA reads TGTGCCAGCAGTAACCGACAGGGCCCCGGGGAGCTGTTTTTT. V is TRBV6-5 and J is TRBJ2-2; 7 bases line up with TRBD1. Trimming at V came to 5 bases and at J to 6 bases, leaving 6 bases not matched to a gene. In germline, CDR1 is MNHEY, CDR2 SVGAGI. The CDR3 has 14 amino acids.

This clone showed up just once. The chain couples TRBV13 to TRBJ2-3; 9 positions agree with TRBD2. Germline CDR1 PRHDT, CDR2 FYEKMQ (reference sequence). The junction had 3 bases not matched to a gene; V was cut back by 8 bases and J by 3 bases. The CDR3 is 13 amino acids. CDR3 loop: CASRLAGTDTQYF. DNA for the CDR3: TGTGCCAGCCGGCTAGCGGGGACAGATACGCAGTATTTT.